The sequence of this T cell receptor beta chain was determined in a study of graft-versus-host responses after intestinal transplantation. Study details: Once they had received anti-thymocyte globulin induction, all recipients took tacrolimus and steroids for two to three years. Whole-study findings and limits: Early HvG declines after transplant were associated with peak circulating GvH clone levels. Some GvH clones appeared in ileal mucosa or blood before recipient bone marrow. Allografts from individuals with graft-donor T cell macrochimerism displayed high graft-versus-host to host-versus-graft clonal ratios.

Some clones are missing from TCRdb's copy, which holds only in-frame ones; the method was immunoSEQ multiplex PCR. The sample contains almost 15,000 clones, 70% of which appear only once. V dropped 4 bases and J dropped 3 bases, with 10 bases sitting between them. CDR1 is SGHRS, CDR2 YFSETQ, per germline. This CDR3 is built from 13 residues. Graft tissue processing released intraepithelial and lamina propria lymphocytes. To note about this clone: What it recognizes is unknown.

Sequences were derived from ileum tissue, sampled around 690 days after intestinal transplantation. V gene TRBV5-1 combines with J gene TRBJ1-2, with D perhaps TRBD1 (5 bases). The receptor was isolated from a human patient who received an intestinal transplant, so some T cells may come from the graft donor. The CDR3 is CASSGTGDYGYTF. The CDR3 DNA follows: TGCGCCAGCAGCGGGACGGGGGACTATGGCTACACCTTC.